What follows is one T cell receptor beta chain and its context. The target antigen is unknown. The sample contains more than one DNA sequence encoding this CDR3. Sequencing was performed with immunoSEQ multiplex PCR; in TCRdb, only in-frame clones are kept and a portion is missing. The sample comprises around 43,000 clones, roughly 93% of which are singletons, and around 5.1% rests with the top ten. This sample is drawn from a study of PD-1 blockade in classical Hodgkin lymphoma. The study's findings and limits: Healthy donors reportedly exceeded newly diagnosed patients in baseline TCR diversity.

CDR3 length equals 14 residues. V was clipped by 4 bases and J by 4 bases; unmatched bases: 5. The germline V gene encodes CDR1 SGHRS and CDR2 YFSETQ. The time point: newly diagnosed, previously untreated cHL patient sample. The chain has TRBV5-1 and TRBJ2-5; 9 nucleotides agree with TRBD2. The source is a human donor with classical Hodgkin lymphoma. Material: peripheral blood mononuclear cells (PBMCs). This CDR3 reads CASSLAGPGETQYF. CDR3 sequence (DNA): TGCGCCAGCAGCCTAGCGGGACCGGGAGAGACCCAGTACTTC.